A selection of T cell receptor beta chains follows, all from one sample in a study of beta chain features in type 1 diabetes. Only in-frame clones appear in the TCRdb table, and some are missing; sequencing was by immunoSEQ multiplex PCR. The sample carries 200,000 to 300,000 clones, about 15% recorded once. The sample comprised naive CD4+ T cells from blood. The source of these receptors is a man aged 25 to 40 with type 1 diabetes. Each CDR3 is given with its conserved first and last residue. Each record gives: V gene, clone size, J gene, D gene, CDR3 protein, CDR3 DNA. A D gene is named only where the DNA matches it firmly. Size is stated for part of the rows, as once, few or many counts, or as a class when the clone is expanded.

>TRBV6-5|.|TRBJ2-3|TRBD1
CASSRRTGGTDTQYF
TGTGCCAGCAGTCGTCGGACAGGTGGCACAGATACGCAGTATTTT
>TRBV5-4|few|TRBJ2-3|TRBD2
CASSTGGNTDTQYF
TGTGCCAGCTCTACGGGGGGAAACACAGATACGCAGTATTTT
>TRBV7-9|few|TRBJ1-2|TRBD1
CASSLGQGSVYTF
TGTGCCAGCAGCTTAGGACAGGGTTCAGTCTACACCTTC
>TRBV10-3|.|TRBJ2-7|.
CAITAGDEQYF
TGTGCCATCACTGCAGGGGACGAGCAGTACTTC
>TRBV6-1|few|TRBJ2-5|TRBD2
CASSLTGGGDETQYF
TGTGCCAGCAGCTTAACTGGCGGGGGGGATGAGACCCAGTACTTC
>TRBV6-5|few|TRBJ1-1|TRBD1
CASSPGGPGTEAFF
TGTGCCAGCAGCCCAGGGGGCCCGGGAACTGAAGCTTTCTTT
>TRBV5-1|.|TRBJ2-2|TRBD2
CASSLTSGANTGELFF
TGCGCCAGCAGCTTGACTAGCGGGGCGAACACCGGGGAGCTGTTTTTT
>TRBV5-6|.|TRBJ2-5|.
CASSLQTETQYF
TGTGCCAGCAGCTTACAGACGGAGACCCAGTACTTC
>TRBV19|few|TRBJ2-1|TRBD2
CASSAGTSGLAEQFF
TGTGCCAGTAGCGCCGGGACTAGCGGTTTAGCTGAGCAGTTCTTC
>TRBV9|.|TRBJ1-1|.
CASSVLGGTEAFF
TGTGCCAGCAGCGTCCTCGGGGGCACTGAAGCTTTCTTT
>TRBV7-2|.|TRBJ2-5|.
CASSQGIGETQYF
TGTGCCAGCAGTCAAGGTATCGGGGAGACCCAGTACTTC
>TRBV4-2|few|TRBJ1-5|.
CASSQAGAQPQHF
TGTGCCAGCAGCCAAGCAGGGGCTCAGCCCCAGCATTTT
>TRBV6-6|few|TRBJ2-7|.
CASSYSRVEQYF
TGTGCCAGCAGTTACTCGAGGGTCGAGCAGTACTTC
>TRBV6-5|few|TRBJ1-2|TRBD1
CASSRGTGNYGYTF
TGTGCCAGCAGTAGGGGGACAGGGAACTATGGCTACACCTTC
>TRBV6-5|.|TRBJ2-7|TRBD1
CASSPGTGIHEQYF
TGTGCCAGCAGCCCCGGGACAGGGATTCACGAGCAGTACTTC
>TRBV4-2|.|TRBJ2-7|TRBD2
CASSQEPPAGTYEQYF
TGTGCCAGCAGCCAAGAACCCCCAGCGGGGACCTACGAGCAGTACTTC
>TRBV29-1|.|TRBJ1-5|.
CSVLDPLAQHF
TGCAGCGTTCTAGATCCCCTAGCCCAGCATTTT
>TRBV15|.|TRBJ2-1|.
CATSNQGLNNEQFF
TGTGCCACCAGCAATCAGGGGCTAAACAATGAGCAGTTCTTC
>TRBV18|.|TRBJ1-2|TRBD1
CASSRDRDYGYTF
TGTGCCAGCTCAAGGGACAGGGACTATGGCTACACCTTC
>TRBV7-6|few|TRBJ1-1|.
CASSPIFGWNTEAFF
TGTGCCAGCAGCCCTATCTTCGGGTGGAACACTGAAGCTTTCTTT
>TRBV7-9|few|TRBJ2-1|TRBD1
CASSLGQGNEQFF
TGTGCCAGCAGCTTGGGACAGGGCAATGAGCAGTTCTTC
>TRBV6-5|.|TRBJ2-7|.
CASSYSIGTTAYEQYF
TGTGCCAGCAGTTACTCGATCGGGACAACGGCCTACGAGCAGTACTTC
>TRBV5-6|.|TRBJ2-5|TRBD1
CASSAGTGETQYF
TGTGCCAGCAGCGCCGGGACAGGAGAGACCCAGTACTTC
>TRBV2|.|TRBJ1-5|.
CASSEDTVNQPQHF
TGTGCCAGCAGTGAAGATACGGTCAATCAGCCCCAGCATTTT
>TRBV30|.|TRBJ1-1|TRBD1
CAGTGFAEAFF
TGTGCCGGGACAGGGTTTGCTGAAGCTTTCTTT
>TRBV6-5|few|TRBJ2-7|TRBD2
CASSRGTSGSYEQYF
TGTGCCAGCAGTCGAGGGACTAGCGGCTCCTACGAGCAGTACTTC
>TRBV4-2|.|TRBJ1-2|TRBD1
CASSQEVGQGAGGYGYTF
TGTGCCAGCAGCCAAGAGGTGGGACAGGGGGCCGGCGGCTATGGCTACACCTTC
>TRBV30|few|TRBJ2-2|TRBD2
CAWSASPGLATNTGELFF
TGTGCCTGGAGTGCGTCTCCGGGACTAGCGACAAACACCGGGGAGCTGTTTTTT
>TRBV6-1|few|TRBJ2-7|TRBD1
CASREPGQGEQYF
TGTGCCAGCAGGGAGCCGGGACAGGGAGAGCAGTACTTC
>TRBV5-1|.|TRBJ1-4|TRBD1
CASSPARQGRDEKLFF
TGCGCCAGCAGCCCGGCCCGACAGGGGAGGGATGAAAAACTGTTTTTT
>TRBV9|once|TRBJ2-3|.
CASSGTGTQYF
TGTGCCAGCAGCGGGACTGGGACGCAGTATTTT
>TRBV14|few|TRBJ2-3|.
CASSQDRTAHTDTQYF
TGTGCCAGCAGCCAAGATAGGACAGCCCACACAGATACGCAGTATTTT
>TRBV18|.|TRBJ2-5|.
CASSTEEETQYF
TGTGCCAGCTCAACCGAGGAGGAGACCCAGTACTTC
>TRBV30|few|TRBJ1-1|.
CAWSVSETEAFF
TGTGCCTGGAGTGTTTCAGAAACTGAAGCTTTCTTT
>TRBV19|.|TRBJ1-6|.
CASSLLGPPYNSPLHF
TGTGCCAGTAGTCTTTTGGGGCCTCCCTATAATTCACCCCTCCACTTT
>TRBV30|.|TRBJ2-7|.
CAWSSGTYYEQYF
TGTGCCTGGAGCTCCGGGACTTACTACGAGCAGTACTTC
>TRBV4-1|few|TRBJ1-2|TRBD1
CASSPMGTGLYGYTF
TGCGCCAGCAGCCCCATGGGGACAGGACTCTATGGCTACACCTTC
>TRBV6-1|.|TRBJ2-5|.
CASTPRSGIEETQYF
TGTGCCAGCACCCCCCGAAGCGGCATAGAAGAGACCCAGTACTTC
>TRBV7-9|.|TRBJ2-4|.
CASSFTGGPTFF
TGTGCCAGCAGCTTCACCGGGGGGCCCACCTTTTTC
>TRBV10-3|few|TRBJ2-2|.
CAISQTDGNTGELFF
TGTGCCATCAGTCAGACAGACGGGAACACCGGGGAGCTGTTTTTT
>TRBV7-9|.|TRBJ1-1|TRBD1
CASSLEGGAAAFF
TGTGCCAGCAGTTTGGAAGGGGGCGCGGCTGCTTTCTTT
>TRBV29-1|.|TRBJ2-1|.
CSVGRSTGRDEQFF
TGCAGCGTTGGCCGCTCCACCGGGCGGGATGAGCAGTTCTTC
>TRBV29-1|once|TRBJ2-5|TRBD2
CSVGMLAEIQETQYF
TGCAGCGTGGGCATGCTAGCGGAAATACAAGAGACCCAGTACTTC
>TRBV10-3|.|TRBJ2-7|.
CAISEDTIHPYEQYF
TGTGCCATCAGTGAGGACACCATCCATCCCTACGAGCAGTACTTC
>TRBV30|.|TRBJ2-3|.
CAWTRPTDTQYF
TGTGCCTGGACCAGGCCCACAGATACGCAGTATTTT
>TRBV28|.|TRBJ1-2|.
CASSSNYGYTF
TGTGCCAGCAGTTCGAACTATGGCTACACCTTC
>TRBV11-2|.|TRBJ1-2|.
CASRERDRRYGYTF
TGTGCCAGCAGGGAGCGAGACAGGCGTTATGGCTACACCTTC
>TRBV19|.|TRBJ1-2|TRBD1
CASSMGQGYGYTF
TGTGCCAGTAGTATGGGACAGGGCTATGGCTACACCTTC
>TRBV27|few|TRBJ2-5|.
CATSIRGSQETQYF
TGTGCCACCTCCATCAGGGGCTCCCAAGAGACCCAGTACTTC
>TRBV6-5|few|TRBJ2-2|.
CASRPPGAGELFF
TGTGCCAGCAGGCCCCCCGGGGCCGGGGAGCTGTTTTTT
>TRBV7-9|few|TRBJ1-2|TRBD1
CASSLEGGSGYTF
TGTGCCAGCAGCTTAGAAGGGGGCAGTGGCTACACCTTC
>TRBV25-1|.|TRBJ2-5|.
CASSDPAGQQKTQYF
TGTGCCAGCAGTGATCCCGCGGGACAGCAGAAGACCCAGTACTTC